A single sample is the source of the 15 T cell receptor beta chains below, sequenced in a study of cytomegalovirus exposure and HLA in healthy donors. Use of 60 Vbeta and 13 Jbeta primers characterized the PCR. Assay: immunoSEQ multiplex PCR; the TCRdb copy retains only in-frame clones and omits some. The data hold over 100,000 clones, with 82% observed a single time. Sequences were obtained from PBMCs. The receptors come from a man aged 25-45 years in good health and CMV-seropositive.

The gene calls are TRBV7-8 and TRBJ1-5; 9 bases align to TRBD1. V lost 3 bases to trimming and J lost 5 bases; unmatched junction nucleotides: 5. This CDR3 has 15 residues. CDR1 is SGHVS and CDR2 is FQNEAQ in the germline V gene. This CDR3 reads CASSLGQGIDQPQHF. The CDR3 DNA follows: TGTGCCAGCAGCTTGGGACAGGGCATTGATCAGCCCCAGCATTTT.

The chain combines TRBV5-1 with TRBJ2-3; 8 nucleotides agree with TRBD2. The germline V gene has CDR1 SGHRS and CDR2 YFSETQ. Germline trimming cut 5 bases from V and 5 bases from J; bases unmatched to any gene: 10. CDR3 size: 15 residues. The DNA for the CDR3 is TGCGCCAGCAGTTACAGCGGGGGTCCCGAAGATACGCAGTATTTT. Translating gives CASSYSGGPEDTQYF. The whole variable domain, remainder taken from reference TRBV5-1 and TRBJ2-3, is KAGVTQTPRYLIKTRGQQVTLSCSPISGHRSVSWYQQTPGQGLQFLFEYFSETQRNKGNFPGRFSGRQFSNSRSEMNVSTLELGDSALYLCASSYSGGPEDTQYFGPGTRLTVL.

The chain is built from TRBV7-2 and TRBJ2-5; D unresolved. Germline loops: CDR1 SGHTA, CDR2 FQGNSA. The CDR3 contains 14 residues. V was cut by 8 bases and J by 0 bases, with 13 bases left in between. This chain's CDR3 is CASRPGRYQETQYF. The CDR3 DNA reads as TGTGCCAGCCGGCCAGGAAGGTACCAAGAGACCCAGTACTTC.

This rearrangement joins TRBV25-1 to TRBJ2-7, with a weak D call TRBD1 (5 bases). CDR3 length equals 14 residues. Between the trimmed V and J ends, which lost 9 bases and 2 bases, there was a span of 17 bases. The germline V gene encodes CDR1 MGHDK and CDR2 SYGVNS. The CDR3: CASHSDTITYEQYF. Written as DNA, the CDR3 is TGTGCCAGTCACTCGGACACGATTACCTACGAGCAGTACTTC.

The J gene is TRBJ2-7, the V gene TRBV7-3; D is perhaps TRBD2 (6 bases). CDR1 SGHTA and CDR2 FQGTGA come from the germline V gene. The ends were cut back, 2 bases at V and 0 bases at J, with 11 bases in the middle. This CDR3 is 15 amino acids long. CDR3 sequence reads: CASSLGGDPSYEQYF. CDR3 coding DNA: TGTGCCAGCAGCTTAGGAGGGGACCCCTCCTACGAGCAGTACTTC.

The chain couples TRBV11-2 to TRBJ2-2, with 9 bases identical to TRBD1. The CDR3 is made up of 16 amino acids. Germline CDR1 SGHAT, CDR2 FQNNGV. The V and J ends lost 5 bases and 6 bases, in that order; junction bases with no gene match: 10. The CDR3 DNA is TGTGCCAGCAGCCCCTGGGACAGGGATTTGTCCGGGGAGCTGTTTTTT. Translated, it gives CASSPWDRDLSGELFF.

The genes are TRBV10-1 and TRBJ2-7, with 8 bases matching TRBD1. The germline gives CDR1 WNHNN, CDR2 SYGVQD (reference sequence). This CDR3 contains 16 residues. Trimming cost V 6 bases and J 0 bases; bases outside gene matches: 10. Here the CDR3 reads CASRGPPGQVSYEQYV. The DNA of the CDR3 is TGCGCCAGCAGAGGACCTCCGGGACAGGTCTCCTACGAGCAGTACGTC.

The J gene is TRBJ2-3, the V gene TRBV4-2; 7 positions match TRBD2. The germline V gene encodes CDR1 LGHNA and CDR2 YNFKEQ. The junction had 8 bases not matched to a gene; V was cut back by 5 bases and J by 0 bases. The CDR3 has 16 amino acids. CDR3 coding DNA: TGTGCCAGCAGCTCTCGGGGGGAGTCCAGCACAGATACGCAGTATTTT. Protein product: CASSSRGESSTDTQYF.

The rearrangement joins TRBV6-1 to TRBJ2-1, with 9 positions matching TRBD1. The trim removed 3 bases at V and 0 bases at J, leaving 3 bases unmatched. The germline V gene encodes CDR1 MNHNS and CDR2 SASEGT. The CDR3 totals 16 residues. The CDR3, as DNA: TGTGCCAGCAGTGATTGGGGACAGGGCTCCTACAATGAGCAGTTCTTC. It encodes CASSDWGQGSYNEQFF.

CDR3 sequence: CASSQDGTVFSTDTQYF. CDR3 DNA sequence: TGCGCCAGCAGCCAAGATGGGACAGTATTTAGCACAGATACGCAGTATTTT. The rearrangement joins TRBV4-1 to TRBJ2-3; 7 positions match TRBD1. This CDR3 contains 17 residues. Germline V gives CDR1 MGHRA, CDR2 YSYEKL. Trimming at V came to 0 bases and at J to 0 bases, leaving 6 bases not matched to a gene.

The gene calls are TRBV29-1 and TRBJ2-5; D is ambiguous. The CDR3 is made up of 14 amino acids. Germline assignment: CDR1 SQVTM and CDR2 ANQGSEA. Trimming cost V 4 bases and J 1 base, with 13 bases left between them. Written as DNA, the CDR3 is TGCAGCGTTGCCCCCGACACGATCCAAGAGACCCAGTACTTC. Its translation: CSVAPDTIQETQYF.

The chain links TRBV5-1 to TRBJ2-1, with 11 bases aligning to TRBD2. The CDR3 covers 17 residues. Germline lookup yields CDR1 SGHRS and CDR2 YFSETQ. Losses at the gene ends were 6 bases for V and 7 bases for J; bases not matched to a gene: 15. CDR3 residues: CASTLYYLAGGYNEQFF. The CDR3 bases are TGCGCCAGCACACTTTACTACCTAGCGGGAGGCTATAATGAGCAGTTCTTC.

V gene TRBV9 combines with J gene TRBJ2-5; weak D call: TRBD2 (5 bases). The CDR3 extends over 16 amino acids. CDR1 is SGDLS, CDR2 YYNGEE, per germline. V was cut by 4 bases and J by 5 bases, with 21 bases left in between. The CDR3 protein is CASSPGTSEGTETQYF. DNA for the CDR3: TGTGCCAGCAGCCCGGGAACTTCAGAGGGAACGGAGACCCAGTACTTC.

The V and J genes are TRBV14 and TRBJ2-7; 7 nucleotides agree with TRBD2. CDR3 length equals 15 residues. Germline CDR1 reads SGHDN; CDR2 reads FVKESK. Unmatched junction bases numbered 13, after V lost 4 bases and J lost 7 bases. CDR3 protein: CASSRGLVAYEEQYF. Here the CDR3 DNA reads TGTGCCAGCAGCCGTGGACTAGTCGCCTACGAAGAGCAGTACTTC.

The chain links TRBV5-1 to TRBJ1-4, with TRBD1 matching 7 bases. The junction had 5 bases not matched to a gene; V was cut back by 4 bases and J by 8 bases. The CDR3 loop spans 13 amino acids. The germline gives CDR1 SGHRS, CDR2 YFSETQ. CDR3 sequence (DNA): TGCGCCAGCAGCGTCCAGGGGGAAGAAAAACTGTTTTTT. As protein: CASSVQGEEKLFF.